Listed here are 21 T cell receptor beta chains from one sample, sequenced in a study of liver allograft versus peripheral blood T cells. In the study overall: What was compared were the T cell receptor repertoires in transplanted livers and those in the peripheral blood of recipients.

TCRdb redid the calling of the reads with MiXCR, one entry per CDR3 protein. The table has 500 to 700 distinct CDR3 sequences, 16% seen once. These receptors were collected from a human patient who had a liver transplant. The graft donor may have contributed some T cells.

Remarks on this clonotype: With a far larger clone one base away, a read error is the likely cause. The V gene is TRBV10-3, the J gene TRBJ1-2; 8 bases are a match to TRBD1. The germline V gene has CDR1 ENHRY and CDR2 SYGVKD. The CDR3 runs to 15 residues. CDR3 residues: CANSGQGHLLRGYTF. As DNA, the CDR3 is TGTGCCAACAGTGGACAGGGTCACCTCCTTAGGGGCTACACCTTC.

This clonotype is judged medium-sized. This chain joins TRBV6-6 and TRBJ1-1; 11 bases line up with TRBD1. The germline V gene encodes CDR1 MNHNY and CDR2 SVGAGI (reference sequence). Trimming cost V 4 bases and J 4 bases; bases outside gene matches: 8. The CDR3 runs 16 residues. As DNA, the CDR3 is TGTGCCAGCAGTTCCCCTCGGGACAGGGGGACCACTGAAGCTTTCTTT. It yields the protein CASSSPRDRGTTEAFF.

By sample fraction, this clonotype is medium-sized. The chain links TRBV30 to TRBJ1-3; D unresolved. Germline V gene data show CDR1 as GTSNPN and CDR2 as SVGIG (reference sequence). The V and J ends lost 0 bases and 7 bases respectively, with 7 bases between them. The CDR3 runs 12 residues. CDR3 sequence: CAWSVLWNTIYF. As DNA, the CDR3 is TGTGCCTGGAGTGTACTATGGAACACCATATATTTT.

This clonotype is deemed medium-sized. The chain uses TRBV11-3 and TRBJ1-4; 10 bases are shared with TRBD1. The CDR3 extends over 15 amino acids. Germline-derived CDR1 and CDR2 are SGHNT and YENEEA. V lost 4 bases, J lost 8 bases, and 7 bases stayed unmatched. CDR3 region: CASSWRQGAREKLFF. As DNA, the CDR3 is TGTGCCAGCAGCTGGAGACAGGGGGCTCGGGAAAAACTGTTTTTT.

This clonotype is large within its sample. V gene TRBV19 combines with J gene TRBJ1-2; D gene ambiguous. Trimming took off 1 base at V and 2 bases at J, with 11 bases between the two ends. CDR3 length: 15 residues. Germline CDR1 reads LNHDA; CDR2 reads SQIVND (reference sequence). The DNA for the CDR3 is TGTGCCAGTAGTATAGGCTGGCGAACGAACTATGGCTACACCTTC. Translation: CASSIGWRTNYGYTF.

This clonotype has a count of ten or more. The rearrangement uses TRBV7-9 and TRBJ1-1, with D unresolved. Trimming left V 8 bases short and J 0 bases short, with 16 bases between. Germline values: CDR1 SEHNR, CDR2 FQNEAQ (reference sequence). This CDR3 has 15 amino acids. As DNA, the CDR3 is TGTGCCAGCTCCCGTTTGGTTCGTTTGAACACTGAAGCTTTCTTT. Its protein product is CASSRLVRLNTEAFF.

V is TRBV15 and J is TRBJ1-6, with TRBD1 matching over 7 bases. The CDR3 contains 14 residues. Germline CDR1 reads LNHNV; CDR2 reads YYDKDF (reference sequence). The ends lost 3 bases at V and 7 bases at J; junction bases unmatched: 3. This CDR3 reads CATSRGQNNSPLHF. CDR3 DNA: TGTGCCACCAGCAGGGGACAGAACAATTCACCCCTCCACTTT.

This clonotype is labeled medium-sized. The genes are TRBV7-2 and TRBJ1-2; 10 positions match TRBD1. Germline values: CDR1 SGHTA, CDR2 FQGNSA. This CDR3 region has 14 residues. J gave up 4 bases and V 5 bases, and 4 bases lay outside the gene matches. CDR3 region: CASSSGTGVYGYTF. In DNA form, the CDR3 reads TGTGCCAGCAGCAGTGGGACAGGGGTCTATGGCTACACCTTC.

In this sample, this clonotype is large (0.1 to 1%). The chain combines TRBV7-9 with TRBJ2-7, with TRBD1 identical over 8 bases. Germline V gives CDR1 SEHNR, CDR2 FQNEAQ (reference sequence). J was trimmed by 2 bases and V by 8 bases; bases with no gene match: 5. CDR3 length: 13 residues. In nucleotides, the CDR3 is TGTGCCAGCGGGACAGGAACAACCTACGAGCAGTACTTC. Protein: CASGTGTTYEQYF.

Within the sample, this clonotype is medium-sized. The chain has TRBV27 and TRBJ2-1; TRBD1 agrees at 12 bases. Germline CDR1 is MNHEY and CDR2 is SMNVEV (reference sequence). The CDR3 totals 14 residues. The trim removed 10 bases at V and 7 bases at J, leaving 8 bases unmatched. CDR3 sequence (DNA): TGTGCCACCAAAGGGACAGGGGGCTTTAATGAGCAGTTCTTC. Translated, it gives CATKGTGGFNEQFF.

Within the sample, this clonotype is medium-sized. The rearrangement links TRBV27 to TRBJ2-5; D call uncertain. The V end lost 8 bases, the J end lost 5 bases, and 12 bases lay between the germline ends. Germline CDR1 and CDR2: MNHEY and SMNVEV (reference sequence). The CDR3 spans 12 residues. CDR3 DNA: TGTGCCAGCGGTCCCCTCGGGGAGACCCAGTACTTC. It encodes CASGPLGETQYF.

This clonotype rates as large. DNA of the CDR3: TGTGCCAGCCTTCCCTTAGCGGGGATTCCCTACGAGCAGTACTTC. Amino acid sequence: CASLPLAGIPYEQYF. This chain uses TRBV6-2 or TRBV6-3 with TRBJ2-7; TRBD2 matches 8 bases. This CDR3 is 15 amino acids long. V was pared by 8 bases and J by 2 bases, with 11 bases of the junction left unmatched. The germline gives CDR1 MNHEY, CDR2 SVGEGT.

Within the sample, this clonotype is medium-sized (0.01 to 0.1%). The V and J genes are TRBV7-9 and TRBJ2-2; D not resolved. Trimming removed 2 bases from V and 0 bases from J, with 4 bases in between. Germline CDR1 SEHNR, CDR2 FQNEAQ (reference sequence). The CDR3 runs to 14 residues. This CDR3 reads CASSLPPNTGELFF. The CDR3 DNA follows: TGTGCCAGCAGCTTACCCCCGAACACCGGGGAGCTGTTTTTT.

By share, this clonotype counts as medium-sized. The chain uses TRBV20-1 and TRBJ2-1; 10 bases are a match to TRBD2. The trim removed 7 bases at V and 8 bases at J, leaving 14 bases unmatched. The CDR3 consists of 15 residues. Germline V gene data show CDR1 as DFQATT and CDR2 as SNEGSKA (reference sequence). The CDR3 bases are TGCAGTGTCCGGGGTAGCGGGGGGTTTTTTTATGAGCAGTTCTTC. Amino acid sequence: CSVRGSGGFFYEQFF.

Written as DNA, the CDR3 is TGTGCCAGTAAATTCGACAGGCGGCCCGGCTACACCTTC. Protein sequence: CASKFDRRPGYTF. V usage is TRBV19 and J usage is TRBJ1-2, with D maybe TRBD1 (6 bases). V lost 7 bases and J lost 8, with 17 bases in between. CDR1 and CDR2 from the germline V gene are LNHDA and SQIVND (reference sequence). This CDR3 comprises 13 residues. The full variable domain, with the rest looked up from reference TRBV19 and TRBJ1-2, is DGGITQSPKYLFRKEGQNVTLSCEQNLNHDAMYWYRQDPGQGLRLIYYSQIVNDFQKGDIAEGYSVSREKKESFPLTVTSAQKNPTAFYLCASKFDRRPGYTFGSGTRLTVV.

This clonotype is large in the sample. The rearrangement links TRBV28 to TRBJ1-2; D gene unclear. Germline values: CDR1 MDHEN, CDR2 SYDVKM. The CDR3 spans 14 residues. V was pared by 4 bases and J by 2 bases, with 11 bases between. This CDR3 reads CASSYPSPNYGYTF. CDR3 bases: TGTGCCAGCAGTTACCCCAGCCCCAACTATGGCTACACCTTC.

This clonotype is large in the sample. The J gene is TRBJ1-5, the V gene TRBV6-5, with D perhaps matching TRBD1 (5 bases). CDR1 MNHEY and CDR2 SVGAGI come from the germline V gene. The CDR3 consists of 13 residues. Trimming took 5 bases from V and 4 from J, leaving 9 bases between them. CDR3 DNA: TGTGCCAGCAGTATACAGGTAAATCAGCCCCAGCATTTT. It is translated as CASSIQVNQPQHF.

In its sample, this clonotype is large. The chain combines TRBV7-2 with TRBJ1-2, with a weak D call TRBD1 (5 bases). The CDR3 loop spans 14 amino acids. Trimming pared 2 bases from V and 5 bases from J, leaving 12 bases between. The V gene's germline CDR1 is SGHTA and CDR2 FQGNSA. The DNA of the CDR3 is TGTGCCAGCAGCTTATACGACGGGGGATATGGCTACACCTTC. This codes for CASSLYDGGYGYTF.

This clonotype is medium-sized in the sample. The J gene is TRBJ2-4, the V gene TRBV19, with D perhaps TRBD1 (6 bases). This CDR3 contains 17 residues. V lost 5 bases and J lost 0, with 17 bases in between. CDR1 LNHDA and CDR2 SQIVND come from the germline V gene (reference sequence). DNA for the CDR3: TGTGCCAGTAGTTCACGGGACAACCTTATAGCCAAAAACATTCAGTACTTC. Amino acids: CASSSRDNLIAKNIQYF.

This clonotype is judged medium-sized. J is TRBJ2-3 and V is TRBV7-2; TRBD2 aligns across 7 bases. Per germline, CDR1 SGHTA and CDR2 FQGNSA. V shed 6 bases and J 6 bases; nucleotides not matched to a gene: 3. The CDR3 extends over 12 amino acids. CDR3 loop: CASRTSRDTQYF. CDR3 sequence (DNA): TGTGCCAGCAGGACTAGCAGGGATACGCAGTATTTT.

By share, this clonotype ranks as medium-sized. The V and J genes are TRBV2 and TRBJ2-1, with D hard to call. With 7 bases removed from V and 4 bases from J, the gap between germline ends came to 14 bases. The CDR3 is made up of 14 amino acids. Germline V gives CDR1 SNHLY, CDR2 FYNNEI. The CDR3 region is CASTFGGPYNEQFF. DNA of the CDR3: TGTGCCAGCACCTTCGGTGGGCCATACAATGAGCAGTTCTTC.